One sample yielded the 13 T cell receptor beta chains listed below, sequenced in a study of molecular identifiers for immune sequencing clone quantification. TCRdb independently ran MiXCR on the PCR reads; one entry per CDR3 protein. The data show about 640,000 distinct CDR3 sequences, 15% to 20% seen once. The sequencing input was naive CD8+ T cells from blood, with Jurkat cell RNA spiked in. As to subset: FACS-sorted CD8+CD4-CCR7+CD45RA+ naive T cells. The receptors originated from a human donor in good health. Some libraries in this study had Jurkat cell RNA spiked in.

Of note for this clonotype: This may be a read error: a much more frequent sequence differs by one nucleotide. The V and J genes are TRBV4-1 and TRBJ1-1, with TRBD1 as a possible D gene (5 bases). Germline CDR1 is MGHRA and CDR2 is YSYEKL. This CDR3 is 14 amino acids long. V lost 0 bases to trimming and J lost 11 bases, with 16 bases between them. CDR3 amino acids: CASSQDDCAGEAFF. The CDR3 nucleotides are TGCGCCAGCAGCCAAGATGACTGTGCGGGGGAGGCTTTCTTT.

The rearrangement uses TRBV19 and TRBJ1-6, with D unresolved. The V gene's germline CDR1 is LNHDA and CDR2 SQIVND (reference sequence). The CDR3 consists of 16 residues. V lost 2 bases, J lost 6 bases, and 14 bases lay in between. The CDR3 region is CASSITFGLGNSPLHF. Here the CDR3 DNA reads TGTGCCAGTAGTATAACTTTCGGGTTAGGTAATTCACCCCTCCACTTT.

This clonotype was observed at least ten times. The chain recombines TRBV2 with TRBJ2-5, with 7 positions matching TRBD2. The germline V gene has CDR1 SNHLY and CDR2 FYNNEI. V lost 4 bases and J lost 5; bases outside the gene matches: 10. This CDR3 has 15 residues. CDR3 residues: CASSVGGSLFETQYF. The CDR3 bases are TGTGCCAGCAGTGTCGGGGGGAGTCTATTTGAGACCCAGTACTTC.

This clonotype was counted ten times or more. The chain uses TRBV28 and TRBJ2-3, with TRBD2 as a possible D gene (5 bases). CDR3 length equals 16 residues. Trimming pared 1 base from V and 2 bases from J, leaving 13 bases between. Germline CDR1 reads MDHEN; CDR2 reads SYDVKM. For the CDR3, the DNA is TGTGCCAGCAGTTTATCCCCGGGAAGACTCACAGATACGCAGTATTTT. Its protein is CASSLSPGRLTDTQYF.

At least ten counts were recorded for this clonotype. V gene TRBV13 combines with J gene TRBJ2-3; D tentatively fits TRBD1 or TRBD2 (5 bases each). V lost 4 bases and J lost 9, with 14 bases in between. Looked up from germline, CDR1 is PRHDT and CDR2 is FYEKMQ (reference sequence). There are 13 residues in the CDR3. This CDR3 is CASSSAGSETQYF. Written as DNA, the CDR3 is TGTGCCAGCAGCTCGGCAGGGAGTGAGACGCAGTATTTT.

In this sample, this clonotype turned up many times. The rearrangement joins TRBV25-1 to TRBJ2-7; D tentatively fits TRBD1 or TRBD2 (6 bases each). This CDR3 is 13 amino acids long. Germline V CDR1 and CDR2: MGHDK, SYGVNS. Trimming left V 3 bases short and J 11 bases short, with 17 bases between. The CDR3 nucleotides are TGTGCCAGCAGTGAGACAGGCCCAAGGGGGGAGTACTTC. Translated, it gives CASSETGPRGEYF.

This clonotype has a count of ten or more. This chain uses TRBV9 with TRBJ2-2; D possibly corresponds to TRBD1 (6 bases). V was clipped by 0 bases and J by 0 bases, with 9 bases between them. CDR1 is SGDLS and CDR2 is YYNGEE in the germline V gene. The CDR3 has 16 amino acids. CDR3 region: CASSVGGTTNTGELFF. CDR3 DNA: TGTGCCAGCAGCGTAGGAGGGACAACGAACACCGGGGAGCTGTTTTTT.

This clonotype was seen many times. V usage is TRBV7-9 and J usage is TRBJ2-2; 9 bases line up with TRBD2. CDR3 length: 17 residues. With V trimmed by 4 bases and J by 0 bases, 6 bases remained unmatched. The germline gives CDR1 SEHNR, CDR2 FQNEAQ (reference sequence). The DNA of the CDR3 is TGTGCCAGCAGCTCCCCGACTAGCGGCACGAACACCGGGGAGCTGTTTTTT. As protein: CASSSPTSGTNTGELFF.

V is TRBV6-2 or TRBV6-3 and J is TRBJ2-1; TRBD2 aligns across 10 bases. Germline assignment: CDR1 MNHEY and CDR2 SVGEGT. This CDR3 is 16 amino acids long. V shed 7 bases and J 4 bases; nucleotides not matched to a gene: 10. The CDR3 DNA reads TGTGCCAGCACCCCCAGTCCAGCGGGGGGGTACAATGAGCAGTTCTTC. Its protein is CASTPSPAGGYNEQFF.

This clonotype has at least ten counts. The V and J genes are TRBV7-6 and TRBJ1-5, with a weak D call TRBD1 (5 bases). V lost 0 bases to trimming and J lost 11 bases, with 8 bases between them. CDR1 and CDR2 (germline): SGHVS, FNYEAQ. The CDR3 is 12 amino acids. This chain's CDR3 is CASSLAQGAQHF. CDR3 nucleotides: TGTGCCAGCAGCTTAGCCCAGGGAGCCCAGCATTTT.

The chain has TRBV18 and TRBJ2-1; 11 positions match TRBD2. CDR1 is KGHSH, CDR2 LQKENI, per germline. The CDR3 is 23 residues long. V lost 3 bases and J lost 0; bases outside the gene matches: 22. The CDR3 reads CASSPGDTSGGRALRSSYNEQFF. The CDR3 bases are TGTGCCAGCTCACCGGGGGACACTAGCGGGGGACGAGCCCTAAGGAGCTCCTACAATGAGCAGTTCTTC.

The V and J genes are TRBV4-1 and TRBJ2-1; tentatively, D is TRBD2 (6 bases). This CDR3 is built from 17 residues. CDR1 MGHRA and CDR2 YSYEKL come from the germline V gene. V shed 0 bases and J shed 5 bases, with 17 bases lying between them. This CDR3 reads CASSQDRVDYLDNEQFF. CDR3 coding DNA: TGCGCCAGCAGCCAAGATCGCGTGGACTATCTCGACAATGAGCAGTTCTTC.

This chain's CDR3 is CASSRPGRAEAFF. In DNA form, the CDR3 reads TGTGCCAGCAGCCGGCCGGGGCGTGCTGAAGCTTTCTTT. The rearrangement links TRBV7-6 to TRBJ1-1, with D perhaps matching TRBD1 (5 bases). This CDR3 has 13 amino acids. The germline V and J ends were trimmed by 5 bases and 6 bases, with 13 bases remaining between them. Per germline, CDR1 SGHVS and CDR2 FNYEAQ.